One T cell receptor beta chain is described in this entry. What it binds is unknown. The data derive from a study of shared clonotypes between healthy human individuals. The V gene's germline CDR1 is SGHTA and CDR2 FQGNSA. This CDR3 region has 16 residues. The J segment lost 1 base and the V segment lost 5 bases, leaving 9 bases of the junction unmatched. Sequenced by immunoSEQ multiplex PCR; TCRdb stores in-frame clones only, minus some. The data show approximately 1.1 million clones, approximately 80% seen once. Findings of the study overall: Despite large depth, sorted-subset datasets appeared incompletely sequenced.

The V gene is TRBV7-2, the J gene TRBJ1-1, with 8 bases fitting TRBD1. Sequencing was carried out using memory CD4+ T cells from PBMCs. Subset specified: CD45RA-negative fraction. This clonotype was obtained from a man between 18 and 35 years old in good health. Some clones in this sample may be carry-over from other donors' samples. The CDR3 sequence: CASSLVGQGANTEAFF. The CDR3 bases are TGTGCCAGCAGCCTAGTCGGGCAGGGGGCGAACACTGAAGCTTTCTTT.